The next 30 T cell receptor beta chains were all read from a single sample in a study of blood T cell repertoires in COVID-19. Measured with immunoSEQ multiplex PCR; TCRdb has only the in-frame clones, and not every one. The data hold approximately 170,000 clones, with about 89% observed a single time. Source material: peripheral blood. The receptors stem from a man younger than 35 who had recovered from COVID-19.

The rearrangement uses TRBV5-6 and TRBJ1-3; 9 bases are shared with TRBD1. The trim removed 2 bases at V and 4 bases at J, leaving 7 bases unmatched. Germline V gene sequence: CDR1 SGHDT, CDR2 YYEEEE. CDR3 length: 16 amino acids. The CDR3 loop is CASSLVQGASGNTIYF. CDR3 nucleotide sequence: TGTGCCAGCAGCTTAGTACAGGGGGCATCAGGAAACACCATATATTTT.

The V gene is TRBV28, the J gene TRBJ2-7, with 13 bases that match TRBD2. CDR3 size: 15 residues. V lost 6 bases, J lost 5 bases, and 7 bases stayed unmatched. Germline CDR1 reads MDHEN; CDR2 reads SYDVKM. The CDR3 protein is CASSLTSGRVHEQYF. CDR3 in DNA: TGTGCCAGCAGCCTAACTAGCGGGAGGGTCCACGAGCAGTACTTC.

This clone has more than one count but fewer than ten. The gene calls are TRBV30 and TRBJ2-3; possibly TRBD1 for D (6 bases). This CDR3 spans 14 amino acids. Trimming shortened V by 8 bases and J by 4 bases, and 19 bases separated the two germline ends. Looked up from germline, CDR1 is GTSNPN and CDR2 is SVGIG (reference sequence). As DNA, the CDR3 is TGTGCCGTCCCTGGACAGATTTTGGCAGATACGCAGTATTTT. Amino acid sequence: CAVPGQILADTQYF.

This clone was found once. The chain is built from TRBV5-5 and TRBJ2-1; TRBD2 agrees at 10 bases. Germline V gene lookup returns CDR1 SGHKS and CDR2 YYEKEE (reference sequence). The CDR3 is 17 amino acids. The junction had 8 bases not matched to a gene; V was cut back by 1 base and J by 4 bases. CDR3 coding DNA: TGTGCCAGCAGCTTGTCGGGTTCTAGCGGGAGATACAATGAGCAGTTCTTC. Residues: CASSLSGSSGRYNEQFF.

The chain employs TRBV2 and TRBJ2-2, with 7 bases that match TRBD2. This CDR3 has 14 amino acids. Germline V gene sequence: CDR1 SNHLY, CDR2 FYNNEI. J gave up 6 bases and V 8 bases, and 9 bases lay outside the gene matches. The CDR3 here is CASEVTSRPGELFF. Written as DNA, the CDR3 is TGTGCCAGCGAGGTGACTAGCCGTCCCGGGGAGCTGTTTTTT.

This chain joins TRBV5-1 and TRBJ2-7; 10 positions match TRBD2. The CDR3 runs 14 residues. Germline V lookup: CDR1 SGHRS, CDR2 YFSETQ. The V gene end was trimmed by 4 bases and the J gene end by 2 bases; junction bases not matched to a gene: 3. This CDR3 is CASSRTSGTYEQYF. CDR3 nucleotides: TGCGCCAGCAGCCGGACTAGCGGAACCTACGAGCAGTACTTC.

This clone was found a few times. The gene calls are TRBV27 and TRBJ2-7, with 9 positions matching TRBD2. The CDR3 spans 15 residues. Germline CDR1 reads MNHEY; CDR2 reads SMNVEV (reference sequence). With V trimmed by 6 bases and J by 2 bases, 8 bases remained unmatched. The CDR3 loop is CASRSLGTSPYEQYF. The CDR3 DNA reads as TGTGCCAGCAGGTCCCTTGGGACTAGCCCCTACGAGCAGTACTTC.

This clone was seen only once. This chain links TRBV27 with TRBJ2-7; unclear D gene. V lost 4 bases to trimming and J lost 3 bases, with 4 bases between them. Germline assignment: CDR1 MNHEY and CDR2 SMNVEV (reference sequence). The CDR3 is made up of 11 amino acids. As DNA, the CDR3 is TGTGCCAGCAGTTCTAACTACGAGCAGTACTTC. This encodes CASSSNYEQYF.

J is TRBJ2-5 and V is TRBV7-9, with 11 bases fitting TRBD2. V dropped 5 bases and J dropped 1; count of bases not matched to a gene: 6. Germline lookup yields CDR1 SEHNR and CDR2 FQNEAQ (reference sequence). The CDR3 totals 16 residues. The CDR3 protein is CASSARLAGPQETQYF. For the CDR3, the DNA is TGTGCCAGCAGCGCACGACTAGCGGGACCCCAAGAGACCCAGTACTTC.

The CDR3 region is CASSTRSEQYF. CDR3 coding DNA: TGTGCCAGCAGCACTCGGAGTGAGCAGTACTTC. The chain links TRBV6-2 or TRBV6-3 to TRBJ2-7, with D unclear. Trimming removed 6 bases at V and 7 bases at J, with 10 bases between. This CDR3 has 11 amino acids. Germline-derived CDR1 and CDR2 are MNHEY and SVGEGT.

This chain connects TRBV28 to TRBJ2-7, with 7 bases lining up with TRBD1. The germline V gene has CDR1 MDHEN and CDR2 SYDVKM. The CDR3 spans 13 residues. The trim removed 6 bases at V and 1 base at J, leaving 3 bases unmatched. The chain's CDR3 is CASSPTGSYEQYF. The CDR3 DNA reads TGTGCCAGCAGCCCGACAGGGTCCTACGAGCAGTACTTC.

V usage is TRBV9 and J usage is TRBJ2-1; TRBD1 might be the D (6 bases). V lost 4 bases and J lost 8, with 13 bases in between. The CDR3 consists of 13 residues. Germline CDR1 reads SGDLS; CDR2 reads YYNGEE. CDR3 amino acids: CASSILRTDEQFF. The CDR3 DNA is TGTGCCAGCAGCATACTAAGGACAGATGAGCAGTTCTTC.

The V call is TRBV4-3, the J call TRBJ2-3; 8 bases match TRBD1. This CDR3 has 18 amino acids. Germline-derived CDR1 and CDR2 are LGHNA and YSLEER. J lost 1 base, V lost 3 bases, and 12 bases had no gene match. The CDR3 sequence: CASSHLLGQGAGTDTQYF. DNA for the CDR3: TGCGCCAGCAGCCATCTTCTCGGGCAGGGGGCAGGCACAGATACGCAGTATTTT.

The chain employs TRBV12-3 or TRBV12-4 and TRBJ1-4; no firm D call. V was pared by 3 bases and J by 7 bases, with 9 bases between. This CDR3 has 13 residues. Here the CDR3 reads CASSFPGGEKLFF. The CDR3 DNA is TGTGCCAGCAGTTTCCCAGGAGGTGAAAAACTGTTTTTT.

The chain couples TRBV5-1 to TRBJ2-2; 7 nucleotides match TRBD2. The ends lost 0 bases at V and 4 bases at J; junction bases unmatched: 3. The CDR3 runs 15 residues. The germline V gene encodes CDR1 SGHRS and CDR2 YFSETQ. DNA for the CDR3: TGCGCCAGCAGCTTGGGACTAGCAGGCACCGGGGAGCTGTTTTTT. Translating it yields CASSLGLAGTGELFF. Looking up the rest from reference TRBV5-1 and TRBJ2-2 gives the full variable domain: KAGVTQTPRYLIKTRGQQVTLSCSPISGHRSVSWYQQTPGQGLQFLFEYFSETQRNKGNFPGRFSGRQFSNSRSEMNVSTLELGDSALYLCASSLGLAGTGELFFGEGSRLTVL.

The CDR3 coding sequence is TGTGCCATCAGCCTCGGGATAGCGGGAGGGGTCACCGGGGAGCTGTTTTTT. Protein: CAISLGIAGGVTGELFF. This sequence joins TRBV10-3 and TRBJ2-2; 11 positions agree with TRBD2. V shed 6 bases and J 4 bases; nucleotides not matched to a gene: 10. Germline-derived CDR1 and CDR2 are ENHRY and SYGVKD. The length of the CDR3 is 17 residues.

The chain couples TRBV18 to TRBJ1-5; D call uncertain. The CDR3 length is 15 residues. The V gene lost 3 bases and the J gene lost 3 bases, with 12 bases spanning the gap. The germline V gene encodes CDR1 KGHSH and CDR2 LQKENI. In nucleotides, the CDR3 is TGTGCCAGCTCACCTGCGGGGTGGGACAATCAGCCCCAGCATTTT. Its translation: CASSPAGWDNQPQHF.

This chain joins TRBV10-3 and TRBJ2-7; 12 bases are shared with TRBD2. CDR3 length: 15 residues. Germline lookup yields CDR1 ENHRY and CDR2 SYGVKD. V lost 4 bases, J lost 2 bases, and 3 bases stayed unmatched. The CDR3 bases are TGTGCCATCAGTGCGGGACTAGCGGGCCCCTACGAGCAGTACTTC. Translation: CAISAGLAGPYEQYF.

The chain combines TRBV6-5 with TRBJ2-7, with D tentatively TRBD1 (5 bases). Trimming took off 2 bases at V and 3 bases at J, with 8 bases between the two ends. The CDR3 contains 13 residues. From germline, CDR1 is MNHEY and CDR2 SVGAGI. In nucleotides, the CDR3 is TGTGCCAGCAGTTACGCGCAGGGCTACGAGCAGTACTTC. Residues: CASSYAQGYEQYF.

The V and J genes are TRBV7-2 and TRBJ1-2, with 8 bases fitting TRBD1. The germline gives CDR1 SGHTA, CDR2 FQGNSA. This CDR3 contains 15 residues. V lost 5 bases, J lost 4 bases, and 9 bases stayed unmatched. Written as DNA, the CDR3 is TGTGCCAGCAGCCAAGGACAGGGAGGAGGCTATGGCTACACCTTC. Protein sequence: CASSQGQGGGYGYTF.

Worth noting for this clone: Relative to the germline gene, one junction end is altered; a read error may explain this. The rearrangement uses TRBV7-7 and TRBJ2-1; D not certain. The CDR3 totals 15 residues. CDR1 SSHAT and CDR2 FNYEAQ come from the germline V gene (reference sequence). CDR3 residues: CASSLGANSYNEQFF. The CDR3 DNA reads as TGTGCTAGCAGCTTAGGAGCTAACTCCTACAATGAGCAGTTCTTC.

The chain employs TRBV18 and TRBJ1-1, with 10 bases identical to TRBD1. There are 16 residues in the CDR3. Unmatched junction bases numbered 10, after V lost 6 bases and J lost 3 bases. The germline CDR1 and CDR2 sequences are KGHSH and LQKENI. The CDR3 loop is CASSPRIGTGDTEAFF. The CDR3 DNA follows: TGTGCCAGCTCCCCCCGTATAGGGACAGGGGACACTGAAGCTTTCTTT.

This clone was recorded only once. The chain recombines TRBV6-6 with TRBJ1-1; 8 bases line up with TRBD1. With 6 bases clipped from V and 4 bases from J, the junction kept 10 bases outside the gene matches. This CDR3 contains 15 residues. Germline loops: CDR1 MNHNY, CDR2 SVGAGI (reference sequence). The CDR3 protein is CASRTSTGGGTEAFF. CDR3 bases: TGTGCCAGCAGAACGTCCACAGGGGGAGGCACTGAAGCTTTCTTT.

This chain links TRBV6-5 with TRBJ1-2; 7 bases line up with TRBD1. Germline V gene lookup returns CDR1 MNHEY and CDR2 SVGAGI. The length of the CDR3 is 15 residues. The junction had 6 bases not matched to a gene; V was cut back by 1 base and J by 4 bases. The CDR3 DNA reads TGTGCCAGCAGTTACTTGGGGACAGAGATCTATGGCTACACCTTC. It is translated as CASSYLGTEIYGYTF.

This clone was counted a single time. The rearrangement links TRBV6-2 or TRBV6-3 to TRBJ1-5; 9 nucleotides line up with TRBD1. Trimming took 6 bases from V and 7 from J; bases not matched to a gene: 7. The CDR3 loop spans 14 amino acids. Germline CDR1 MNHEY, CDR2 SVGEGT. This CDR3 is CASSWGQGGQPQHF. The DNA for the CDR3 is TGTGCCAGCAGCTGGGGACAGGGAGGCCAGCCCCAGCATTTT.

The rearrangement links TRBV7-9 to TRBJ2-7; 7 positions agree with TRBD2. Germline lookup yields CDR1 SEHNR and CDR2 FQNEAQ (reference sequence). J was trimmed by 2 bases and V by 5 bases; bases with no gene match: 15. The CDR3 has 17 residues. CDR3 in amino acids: CASSPDKGLPSAYEQYF. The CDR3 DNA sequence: TGTGCCAGCAGCCCGGACAAGGGACTACCTAGCGCCTACGAGCAGTACTTC. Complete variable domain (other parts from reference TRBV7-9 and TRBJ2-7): DTGVSQNPRHKITKRGQNVTFRCDPISEHNRLYWYRQTLGQGPEFLTYFQNEAQLEKSRLLSDRFSAERPKGSFSTLEIQRTEQGDSAMYLCASSPDKGLPSAYEQYFGPGTRLTVT.

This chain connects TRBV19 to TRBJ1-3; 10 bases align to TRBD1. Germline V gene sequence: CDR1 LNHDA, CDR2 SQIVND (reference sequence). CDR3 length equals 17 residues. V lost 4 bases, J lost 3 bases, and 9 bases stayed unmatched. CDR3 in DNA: TGTGCCAGTAGTAGAATCCCGGGACAGGGGAGTGGAAACACCATATATTTT. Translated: CASSRIPGQGSGNTIYF.

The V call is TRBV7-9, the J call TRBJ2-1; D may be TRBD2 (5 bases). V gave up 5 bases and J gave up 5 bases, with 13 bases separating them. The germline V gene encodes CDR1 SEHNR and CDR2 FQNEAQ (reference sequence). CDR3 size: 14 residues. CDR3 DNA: TGTGCCAGCAGCCCGCGGGTCGTGGACAATGAGCAGTTCTTC. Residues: CASSPRVVDNEQFF.

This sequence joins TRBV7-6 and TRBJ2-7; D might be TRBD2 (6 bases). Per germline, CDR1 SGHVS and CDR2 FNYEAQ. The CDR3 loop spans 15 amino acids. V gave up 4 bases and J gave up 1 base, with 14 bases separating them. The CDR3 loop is CASSWGGGSSYEQYF. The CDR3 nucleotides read TGTGCCAGCAGCTGGGGTGGGGGGTCTTCCTACGAGCAGTACTTC.

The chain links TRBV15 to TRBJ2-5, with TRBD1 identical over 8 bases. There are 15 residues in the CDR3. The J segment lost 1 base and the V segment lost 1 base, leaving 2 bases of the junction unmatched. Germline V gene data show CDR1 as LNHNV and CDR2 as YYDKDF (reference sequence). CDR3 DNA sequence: TGTGCCACCAGCAGAGGACAGGGGCCCCAAGAGACCCAGTACTTC. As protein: CATSRGQGPQETQYF.